This TCR beta chain was observed in a study of blood T cells in healthy people across ages. Study-wide results and caveats: Age brought a roughly linear fall in TCR beta diversity measured per million T cells.

Sample-barcoded 5' priming and a J-beta primer mix drove a second PCR of roughly 6 to 12 cycles. TCRdb used MiXCR to reprocess the 5' RACE reads, holding one entry per CDR3 protein. The sample lists around 1,000,000 distinct CDR3 sequences; approximately 26% were seen once. Total RNA, at least 5.5 micrograms per sample, came from PBMCs. For this clonotype: Its antigen is unknown.

The germline gives CDR1 KGHDR, CDR2 SFDVKD. Trimming took 4 bases from V and 5 from J, leaving 10 bases between them. The CDR3 contains 13 residues. The same data also contributed to another study, on T cells of mothers and their children.

The receptor was derived from a girl aged 2-15 years in good health. The sample taken for sequencing was blood. The chain combines TRBV24-1 with TRBJ1-2; tentatively, D is TRBD1 (6 bases). The CDR3 DNA sequence: TGTGCCACCAGTGAAGGACAGCGGTATGGCTACACCTTC. Its translation is CATSEGQRYGYTF.